Detailed here is one T cell receptor (beta chain). The sample originates from a study of blood T cell repertoires in COVID-19. Study overall: From T cells, B-cell-depleted T cells, or PBMCs came the material, which was cDNA or gDNA.

Looked up from germline, CDR1 is LGHDT and CDR2 is YNNKEL (reference sequence). The CDR3 is made up of 13 amino acids. V lost 0 bases and J 6 bases, leaving 8 bases between the germline ends. Recruits, aged roughly 18 to 90 years, lived in 25 or so US areas. Cohorts were assigned according to the clinical history that participants reported. In the source study's methods: Reference gene primer amplification gave estimated nucleated cell counts. Sequencing used immunoSEQ multiplex PCR; TCRdb keeps in-frame clones, though not all of them. The DNA gave D and trimming, while V, J and clone size come from that table. The sample holds some 300,000 clones, over 85% seen once.

This receptor was taken from a woman in her forties or fifties who had been exposed to COVID-19. The material sequenced was PBMCs or T cells enriched from blood (not recorded which). V usage is TRBV3-1 (or the pseudogene TRBV3-2) and J usage is TRBJ1-2; D gene uncertain. The CDR3 DNA reads TGTGCCAGCAGCCAAGAAGAGTTACATGGCTACACCTTC. Amino acid sequence: CASSQEELHGYTF.